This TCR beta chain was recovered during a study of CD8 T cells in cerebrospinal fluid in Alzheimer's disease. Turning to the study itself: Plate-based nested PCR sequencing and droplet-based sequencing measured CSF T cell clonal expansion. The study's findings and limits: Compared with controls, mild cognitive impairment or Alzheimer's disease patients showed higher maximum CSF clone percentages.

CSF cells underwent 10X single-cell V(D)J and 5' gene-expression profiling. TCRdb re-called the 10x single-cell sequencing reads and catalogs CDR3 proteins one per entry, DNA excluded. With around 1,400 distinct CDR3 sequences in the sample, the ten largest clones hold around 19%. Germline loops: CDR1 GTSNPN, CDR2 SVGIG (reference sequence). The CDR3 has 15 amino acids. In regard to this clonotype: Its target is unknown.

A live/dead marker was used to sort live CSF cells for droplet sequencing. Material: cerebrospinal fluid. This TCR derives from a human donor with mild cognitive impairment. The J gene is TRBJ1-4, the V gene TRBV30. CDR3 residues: CAWSVPGATNEKLFF.